This T cell receptor (beta chain) was recorded in a study of low-dose radiotherapy and immunotherapy resistance in tumors. As for time point: after trial treatment. Treatment specified: LDRT plus nivolumab, ipilimumab, low-dose cyclophosphamide and aspirin (RACIN trial). Germline V gene lookup returns CDR1 SGHRS and CDR2 YFSETQ. With V trimmed by 3 bases and J by 7 bases, 7 bases remained unmatched. This CDR3 region has 14 residues. Gene-specific TRAV and TRBV primers were used for first-strand cDNA, covering alpha and beta chains. TCR amplification used roughly 21 PCR cycles, a constant-region primer and a V-primer adapter. TCRdb reprocessed the reads with MiXCR, giving one entry per CDR3 protein. The sample carries under 95,000 distinct CDR3 sequences, less than 20% recorded once. This clonotype was recorded many times.

The sample consisted of PBMCs, taken after low-dose radiotherapy plus immunotherapy. This TCR derives from a male donor with prostate cancer. The genes are TRBV5-1 and TRBJ2-1; TRBD2 matches at 7 bases. This chain's CDR3 is CASSWTKRENEQFF. The CDR3 DNA reads as TGCGCCAGCAGCTGGACTAAGCGGGAAAATGAGCAGTTCTTC.